This T cell receptor (beta chain) is drawn from a study of a mutant IDH1 vaccine in newly diagnosed glioma. About the research overall: Averaging around 42 years of age, treated patients were roughly 60% male and approximately 40% female.

Stated time point: week 35, safety follow-up. It was 300 ug of mutant IDH1 20-mer peptide that made up each vaccine dose, given with topical imiquimod. Sequencing used immunoSEQ multiplex PCR; TCRdb keeps in-frame clones, though not all of them. The sample records tens of thousands of clones, around four fifths being singletons. In this sample, this clone turned up once. The antigen is not known. The CDR3 has 14 residues. Germline values: CDR1 MGHDK, CDR2 SYGVNS. Trimming shortened V by 2 bases and J by 5 bases, and 12 bases separated the two germline ends. The chain couples TRBV25-1 to TRBJ1-1; no definite D call. The material sequenced was PBMCs, taken from a glioma patient whose treatment included an IDH1 peptide vaccine. The receptor's source is a man aged 40-55 years with glioma. Some clones in this sample may be carry-over from other donors' samples. DNA of the CDR3: TGTGCCAGCAGTGAAGGTTGGAAAGCTACTGAAGCTTTCTTT. Translated, it gives CASSEGWKATEAFF.